This is a list of T cell receptor beta chains from one sample in a study of shared clonotypes between healthy human individuals. Measured with immunoSEQ multiplex PCR; TCRdb has only the in-frame clones, and not every one. The table records about 2,500,000 clones, roughly nine tenths of them present only once. The sample comprised naive CD4+ T cells sorted from blood. The origin of the receptors is a man between 18 and 29 years old in good health. Both conserved end residues are part of each CDR3. The D gene is left open where the match is weak. The listing skips clone size in some rows; elsewhere it reads once, few, many or a size class.

V,D,J,size,CDR3,DNA
TRBV4-2,TRBD2,TRBJ2-1,.,CASSQDPSGRLGEQFF,TGTGCCAGCAGCCAAGATCCCAGCGGGAGACTTGGGGAGCAGTTCTTC
TRBV4-2,TRBD2,TRBJ2-7,.,CASSQDLTSGTYEQYF,TGTGCCAGCAGCCAAGATCTAACTAGCGGAACCTACGAGCAGTACTTC
TRBV5-1,.,TRBJ2-3,.,CARETVPPLGTDTQYF,TGCGCCAGAGAAACGGTGCCTCCTCTAGGTACAGATACGCAGTATTTT
TRBV6-5,TRBD1,TRBJ2-3,.,CASSYTGGRTDTQYF,TGTGCCAGCAGTTACACAGGGGGAAGGACAGATACGCAGTATTTT
TRBV18,.,TRBJ1-2,.,CASSSGVSAYGYTF,TGTGCCAGCTCGTCAGGGGTATCGGCCTATGGCTACACCTTC
TRBV14,TRBD1,TRBJ2-7,few,CASRAGGTYEQYF,TGTGCCAGCAGGGCAGGGGGAACTTACGAGCAGTACTTC
TRBV7-2,.,TRBJ2-5,.,CASSLVRETQYF,TGTGCCAGCAGCTTAGTTCGAGAGACCCAGTACTTC
TRBV14,.,TRBJ1-2,.,CASSQGGYGYTF,TGTGCCAGCAGCCAAGGTGGCTATGGCTACACCTTC
TRBV6-1,TRBD1,TRBJ2-1,once,CASSRDRDYNEQFF,TGTGCCAGCAGCCGGGACAGGGACTACAATGAGCAGTTCTTC
TRBV30,.,TRBJ1-1,.,CAWRYRDRMNTEAFF,TGTGCCTGGCGATACCGAGACAGGATGAACACTGAAGCTTTCTTT
TRBV7-2,.,TRBJ2-1,.,CASSSQLRSYNEQFF,TGTGCCAGCAGCTCCCAACTCCGCTCCTACAATGAGCAGTTCTTC
TRBV30,.,TRBJ2-1,.,CAWSVGDSSYNEQFF,TGTGCCTGGAGTGTTGGGGATAGCTCCTACAATGAGCAGTTCTTC
TRBV6-6,.,TRBJ1-6,.,CASSPLDSPLHF,TGTGCCAGCAGTCCACTGGATTCACCCCTCCACTTT
TRBV5-1,.,TRBJ1-3,.,CASSLTQHSGNTIYF,TGCGCCAGCAGCTTAACCCAGCACTCTGGAAACACCATATATTTT
TRBV6-4,.,TRBJ2-3,.,CASSDELTDTQYF,TGTGCCAGCAGTGACGAGTTAACAGATACGCAGTATTTT
TRBV30,.,TRBJ1-5,.,CAWSDGYNQPQHF,TGTGCCTGGAGTGACGGCTACAATCAGCCCCAGCATTTT
TRBV7-9,.,TRBJ2-3,.,CASSPGGDTQYF,TGTGCCAGCAGCCCCGGTGGAGATACGCAGTATTTT
TRBV6-6,.,TRBJ1-2,.,CASTPPRTEDYGYTF,TGTGCCAGCACCCCACCCAGGACAGAAGACTATGGCTACACCTTC
TRBV7-2,TRBD1,TRBJ1-6,.,CASSSIARTGTYNSPLHF,TGTGCCAGCAGCTCCATAGCCCGGACAGGGACCTATAATTCACCCCTCCACTTT
TRBV25-1,TRBD1,TRBJ1-1,.,CASSESGQGGTEAFF,TGTGCCAGCAGTGAATCAGGACAGGGGGGCACTGAAGCTTTCTTT
TRBV6-5,.,TRBJ1-2,few,CASRHPQGEGYTF,TGTGCCAGCAGGCATCCACAGGGAGAAGGCTACACCTTC
TRBV7-9,.,TRBJ2-1,.,CASSLAGNTYNEQFF,TGTGCCAGCAGCTTAGCGGGAAACACCTACAATGAGCAGTTCTTC
TRBV6-6,TRBD2,TRBJ2-2,.,CASRGTSAIGELFF,TGTGCCAGCAGGGGGACTAGCGCGATCGGGGAGCTGTTTTTT
TRBV6-6,TRBD1,TRBJ1-5,few,CASRYDRGQSQPQHF,TGTGCCAGCAGATACGACAGGGGGCAAAGTCAGCCCCAGCATTTT
TRBV5-1,TRBD2,TRBJ2-1,once,CASSPGTSGGSGYNEQFF,TGCGCCAGCAGCCCGGGGACTAGCGGGGGGAGCGGATACAATGAGCAGTTCTTC
TRBV7-9,.,TRBJ2-7,.,CASSTRTGSYEQYF,TGTGCCAGCAGCACACGAACCGGCTCCTACGAGCAGTACTTC
TRBV7-2,TRBD2,TRBJ2-5,.,CASSRRSGGKQETQYF,TGTGCCAGCAGCCGGCGGAGCGGGGGCAAACAAGAGACCCAGTACTTC
TRBV21-1,.,TRBJ2-7,.,CASSKSRGQGGCEQYF,TGTGCCAGCAGCAAATCCAGGGGACAGGGAGGTTGCGAGCAGTACTTC
TRBV6-6,.,TRBJ2-7,.,CASSYKDQRRDF,TGTGCCAGCAGCTACAAAGACCAGCGCCGGGACTTC
TRBV10-3,TRBD1,TRBJ1-2,once,CAISSTGTVYGYTF,TGTGCCATCAGCTCCACCGGGACAGTCTATGGCTACACCTTC
TRBV25-1,.,TRBJ1-1,.,CASSDSLGGEAFF,TGTGCCAGCAGTGACTCCCTAGGGGGTGAAGCTTTCTTT
TRBV6-5,.,TRBJ1-1,few,CASSYSTDMNTEAFF,TGTGCCAGCAGTTACTCGACAGATATGAACACTGAAGCTTTCTTT
TRBV4-3,TRBD2,TRBJ2-2,.,CASSQQIAGPTGELFF,TGCGCCAGCAGCCAACAAATAGCGGGACCTACCGGGGAGCTGTTTTTT
TRBV5-1,.,TRBJ2-5,.,CASSRSGVDLGAQYF,TGCGCCAGCAGCCGGTCTGGGGTGGATCTTGGGGCCCAGTACTTC
TRBV4-3,.,TRBJ1-1,.,CASSPSFRGNTEAFF,TGCGCCAGCAGCCCCTCATTCCGGGGGAACACTGAAGCTTTCTTT
TRBV7-2,TRBD1,TRBJ1-6,.,CASSSPGTGDNSPLHF,TGTGCCAGCAGCTCCCCCGGGACAGGCGATAATTCACCCCTCCACTTT
TRBV11-2,.,TRBJ1-4,.,CASSPDRSNEKLFF,TGTGCCAGCAGCCCTGACAGGTCTAATGAAAAACTGTTTTTT
TRBV6-1,.,TRBJ1-1,.,CASNPRGNTEAFF,TGTGCCAGCAATCCCCGCGGGAACACTGAAGCTTTCTTT
TRBV7-2,.,TRBJ1-1,.,CASSLITEAFF,TGTGCCAGCAGCTTAATCACTGAAGCTTTCTTT
TRBV5-1,TRBD2,TRBJ2-1,.,CASSYGLAGGRSSYNEQFF,TGCGCCAGCAGCTACGGACTAGCGGGTGGAAGGAGCTCCTACAATGAGCAGTTCTTC
TRBV28,.,TRBJ2-3,.,CASSPSPPFGASTDTQYF,TGTGCCAGCAGTCCCTCCCCGCCCTTCGGGGCTAGCACAGATACGCAGTATTTT
TRBV5-1,TRBD1,TRBJ2-7,.,CASSLLGQGSSYEQYF,TGCGCCAGCAGCTTGCTCGGACAGGGGAGCTCCTACGAGCAGTACTTC
TRBV29-1,.,TRBJ2-1,.,CSVESYNEQFF,TGCAGCGTTGAGAGCTACAATGAGCAGTTCTTC
TRBV4-3,TRBD2,TRBJ2-7,.,CASSQDKKLAGVAEQYF,TGCGCCAGCAGCCAAGATAAAAAACTAGCGGGAGTTGCCGAGCAGTACTTC
TRBV2,.,TRBJ2-2,few,CASSYTGELFF,TGTGCCAGCAGTTACACCGGGGAGCTGTTTTTT